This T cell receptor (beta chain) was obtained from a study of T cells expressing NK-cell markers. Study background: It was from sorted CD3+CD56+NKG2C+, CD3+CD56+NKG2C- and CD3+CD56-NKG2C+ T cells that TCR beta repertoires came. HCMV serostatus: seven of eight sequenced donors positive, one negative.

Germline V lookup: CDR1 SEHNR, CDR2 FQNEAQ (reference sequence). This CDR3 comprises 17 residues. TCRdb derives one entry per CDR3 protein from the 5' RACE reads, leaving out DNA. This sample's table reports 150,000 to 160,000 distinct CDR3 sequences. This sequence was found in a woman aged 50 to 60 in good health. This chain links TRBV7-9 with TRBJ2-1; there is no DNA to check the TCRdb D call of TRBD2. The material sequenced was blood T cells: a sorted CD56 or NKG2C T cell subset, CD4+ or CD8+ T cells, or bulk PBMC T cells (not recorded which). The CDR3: CASSLATLAGVSDEQFF.